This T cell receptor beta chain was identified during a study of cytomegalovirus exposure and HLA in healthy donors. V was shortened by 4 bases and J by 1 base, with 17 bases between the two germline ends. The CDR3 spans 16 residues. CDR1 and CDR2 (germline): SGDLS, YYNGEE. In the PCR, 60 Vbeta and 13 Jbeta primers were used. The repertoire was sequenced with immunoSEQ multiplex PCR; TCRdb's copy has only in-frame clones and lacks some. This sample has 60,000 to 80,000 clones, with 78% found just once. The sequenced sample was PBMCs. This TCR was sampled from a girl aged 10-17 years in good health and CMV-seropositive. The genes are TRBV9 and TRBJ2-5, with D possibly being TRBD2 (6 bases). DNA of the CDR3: TGTGCCAGCAGCCTCATCGATCGGGGACTCCAAGAGACCCAGTACTTC. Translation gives CASSLIDRGLQETQYF.